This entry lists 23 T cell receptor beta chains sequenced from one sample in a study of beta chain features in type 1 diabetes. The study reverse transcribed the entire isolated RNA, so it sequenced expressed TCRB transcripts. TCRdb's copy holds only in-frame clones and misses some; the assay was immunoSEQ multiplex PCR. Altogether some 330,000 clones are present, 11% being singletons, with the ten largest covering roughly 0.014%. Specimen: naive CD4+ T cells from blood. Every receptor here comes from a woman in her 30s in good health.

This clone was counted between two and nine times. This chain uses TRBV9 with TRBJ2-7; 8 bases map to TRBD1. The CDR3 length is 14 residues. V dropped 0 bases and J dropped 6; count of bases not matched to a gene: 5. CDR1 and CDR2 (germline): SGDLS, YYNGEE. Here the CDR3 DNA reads TGTGCCAGCAGCGTAGAGGCAGGGGGCGTCGAGCAGTACTTC. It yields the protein CASSVEAGGVEQYF.

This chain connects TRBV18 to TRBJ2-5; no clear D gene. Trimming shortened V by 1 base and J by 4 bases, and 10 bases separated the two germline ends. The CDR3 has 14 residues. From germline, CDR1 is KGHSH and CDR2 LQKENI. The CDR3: CASSPQTPRETQYF. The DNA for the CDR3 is TGTGCCAGCTCACCACAGACTCCCCGAGAGACCCAGTACTTC.

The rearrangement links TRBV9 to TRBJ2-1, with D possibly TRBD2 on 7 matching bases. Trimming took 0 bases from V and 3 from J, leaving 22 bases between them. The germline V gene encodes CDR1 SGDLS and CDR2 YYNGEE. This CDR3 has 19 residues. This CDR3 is CASSVGSSGSPGVYNEQFF. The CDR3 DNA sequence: TGTGCCAGCAGCGTAGGTTCTAGCGGATCCCCAGGGGTCTACAATGAGCAGTTCTTC. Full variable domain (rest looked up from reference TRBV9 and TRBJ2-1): DSGVTQTPKHLITATGQRVTLRCSPRSGDLSVYWYQQSLDQGLQFLIQYYNGEERAKGNILERFSAQQFPDLHSELNLSSLELGDSALYFCASSVGSSGSPGVYNEQFFGPGTRLTVL.

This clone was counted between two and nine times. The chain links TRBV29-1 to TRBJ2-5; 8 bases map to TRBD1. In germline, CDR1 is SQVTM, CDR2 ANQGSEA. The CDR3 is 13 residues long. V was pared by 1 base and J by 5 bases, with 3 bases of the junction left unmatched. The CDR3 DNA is TGCAGCGTTGAAGGGACAGGGTGGGAGACCCAGTACTTC. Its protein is CSVEGTGWETQYF.

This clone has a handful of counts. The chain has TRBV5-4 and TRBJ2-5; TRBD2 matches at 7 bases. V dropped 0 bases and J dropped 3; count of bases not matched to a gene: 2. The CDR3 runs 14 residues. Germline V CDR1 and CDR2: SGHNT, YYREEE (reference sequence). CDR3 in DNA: TGTGCCAGCAGCTTGGCTAGCGGAAAAGAGACCCAGTACTTC. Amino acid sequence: CASSLASGKETQYF.

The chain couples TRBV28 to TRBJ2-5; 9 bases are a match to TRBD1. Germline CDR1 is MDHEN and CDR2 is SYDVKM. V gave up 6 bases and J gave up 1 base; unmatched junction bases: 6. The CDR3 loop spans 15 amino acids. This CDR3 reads CASRRDRVRQETQYF. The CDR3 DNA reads TGTGCCAGCAGACGGGACAGGGTTCGCCAAGAGACCCAGTACTTC.

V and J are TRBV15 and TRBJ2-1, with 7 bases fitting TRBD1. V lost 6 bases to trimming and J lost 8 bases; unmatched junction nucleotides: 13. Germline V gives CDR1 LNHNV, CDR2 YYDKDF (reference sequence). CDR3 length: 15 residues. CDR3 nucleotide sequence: TGTGCCACCAGTTTCCCCACAGGGGTAAGCTATGAGCAGTTCTTC. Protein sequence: CATSFPTGVSYEQFF.

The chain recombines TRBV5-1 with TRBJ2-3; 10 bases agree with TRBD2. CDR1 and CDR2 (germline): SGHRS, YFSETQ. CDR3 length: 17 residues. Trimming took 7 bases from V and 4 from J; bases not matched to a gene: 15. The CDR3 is CASWPTVSGRTADTQYF. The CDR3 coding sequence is TGCGCCAGCTGGCCTACCGTTAGCGGGAGGACCGCAGATACGCAGTATTTT.

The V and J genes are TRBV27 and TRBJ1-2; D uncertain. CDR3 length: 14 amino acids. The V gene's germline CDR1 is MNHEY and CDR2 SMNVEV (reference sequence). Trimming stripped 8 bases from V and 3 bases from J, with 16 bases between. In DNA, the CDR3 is TGTGCCAGCTCTTTAGAAGGAGGAGACTATGGCTACACCTTC. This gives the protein CASSLEGGDYGYTF.

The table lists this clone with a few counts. The CDR3 region is CASSYDTPAETQYF. For the CDR3, the DNA is TGTGCCAGCAGCTACGATACCCCCGCGGAGACCCAGTACTTC. The V gene is TRBV11-1, the J gene TRBJ2-5, with D hard to call. Germline V gene lookup returns CDR1 SGHAT and CDR2 FQDESV (reference sequence). V was shortened by 4 bases and J by 5 bases, with 14 bases between the two germline ends. This CDR3 contains 14 residues.

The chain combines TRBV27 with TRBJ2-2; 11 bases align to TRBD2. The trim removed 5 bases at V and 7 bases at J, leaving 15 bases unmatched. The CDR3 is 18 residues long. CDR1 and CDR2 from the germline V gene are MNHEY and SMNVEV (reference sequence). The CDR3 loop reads CASSPDTGTSGLNGELFF. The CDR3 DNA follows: TGTGCCAGCAGTCCAGATACCGGGACTAGCGGACTTAACGGGGAGCTGTTTTTT.

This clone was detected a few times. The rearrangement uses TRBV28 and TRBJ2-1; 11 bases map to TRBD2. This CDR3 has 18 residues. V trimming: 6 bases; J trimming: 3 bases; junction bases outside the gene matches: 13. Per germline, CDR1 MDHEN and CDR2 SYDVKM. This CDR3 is CASRTSGRVGGDYNEQFF. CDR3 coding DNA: TGTGCCAGCAGAACTAGCGGGAGAGTTGGGGGGGACTACAATGAGCAGTTCTTC.

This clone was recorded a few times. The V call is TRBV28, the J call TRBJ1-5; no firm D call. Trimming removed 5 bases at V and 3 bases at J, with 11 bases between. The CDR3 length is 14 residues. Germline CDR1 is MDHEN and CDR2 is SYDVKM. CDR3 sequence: CASSPTHNNQPQHF. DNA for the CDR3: TGTGCCAGCAGTCCTACGCATAACAATCAGCCCCAGCATTTT.

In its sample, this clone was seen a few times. CDR3: CASSLQRGRAQYNEQFF. The CDR3 nucleotides read TGTGCCAGCAGCTTACAACGAGGGAGGGCCCAGTACAATGAGCAGTTCTTC. This chain links TRBV7-8 with TRBJ2-1, with 7 bases matching TRBD2. There are 17 residues in the CDR3. Germline loops: CDR1 SGHVS, CDR2 FQNEAQ. Trimming took 2 bases from V and 4 from J; bases not matched to a gene: 11. The whole variable domain, remainder taken from reference TRBV7-8 and TRBJ2-1, is GAGVSQSPRYKVAKRGQDVALRCDPISGHVSLFWYQQALGQGPEFLTYFQNEAQLDKSGLPSDRFFAERPEGSVSTLKIQRTQQEDSAVYLCASSLQRGRAQYNEQFFGPGTRLTVL.

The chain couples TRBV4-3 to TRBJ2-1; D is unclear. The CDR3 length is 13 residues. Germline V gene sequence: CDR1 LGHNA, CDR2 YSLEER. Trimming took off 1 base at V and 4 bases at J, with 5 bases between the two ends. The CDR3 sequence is CASSQGPYNEQFF. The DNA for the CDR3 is TGCGCCAGCAGCCAAGGTCCTTACAATGAGCAGTTCTTC.

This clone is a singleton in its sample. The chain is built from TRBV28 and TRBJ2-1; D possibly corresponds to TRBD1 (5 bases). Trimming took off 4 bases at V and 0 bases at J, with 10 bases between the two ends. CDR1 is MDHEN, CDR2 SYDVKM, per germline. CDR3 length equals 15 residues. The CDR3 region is CASSSRDSSYNEQFF. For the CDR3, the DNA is TGTGCCAGCAGTTCCAGGGATAGCTCCTACAATGAGCAGTTCTTC.

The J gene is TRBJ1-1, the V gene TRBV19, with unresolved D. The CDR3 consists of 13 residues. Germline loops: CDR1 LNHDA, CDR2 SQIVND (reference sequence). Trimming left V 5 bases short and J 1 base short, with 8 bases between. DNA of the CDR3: TGTGCCAGTAGTCAAAGACAGAACACTGAAGCTTTCTTT. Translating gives CASSQRQNTEAFF. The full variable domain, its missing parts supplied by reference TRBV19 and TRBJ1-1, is DGGITQSPKYLFRKEGQNVTLSCEQNLNHDAMYWYRQDPGQGLRLIYYSQIVNDFQKGDIAEGYSVSREKKESFPLTVTSAQKNPTAFYLCASSQRQNTEAFFGQGTRLTVV.

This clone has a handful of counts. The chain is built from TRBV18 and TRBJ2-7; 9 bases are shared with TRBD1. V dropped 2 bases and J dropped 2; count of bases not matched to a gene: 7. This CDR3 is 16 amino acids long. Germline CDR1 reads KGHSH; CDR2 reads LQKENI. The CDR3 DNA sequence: TGTGCCAGCTCACCATGGGGACAGGGCCCCCCCTACGAGCAGTACTTC. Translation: CASSPWGQGPPYEQYF.

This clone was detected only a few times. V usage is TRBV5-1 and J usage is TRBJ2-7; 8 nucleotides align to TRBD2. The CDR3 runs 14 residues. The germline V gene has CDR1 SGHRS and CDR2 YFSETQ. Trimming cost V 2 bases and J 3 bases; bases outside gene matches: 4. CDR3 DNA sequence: TGCGCCAGCAGCTTTTCAAGCGGGAGCTACGAGCAGTACTTC. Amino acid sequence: CASSFSSGSYEQYF.

The CDR3 spells CASSVAGDNSYEQYF. CDR3 DNA: TGCGCCAGCAGTGTAGCTGGGGACAACTCCTACGAGCAGTACTTC. This sequence joins TRBV5-1 and TRBJ2-7; perhaps TRBD1 as D (6 bases). Germline V lookup: CDR1 SGHRS, CDR2 YFSETQ. The CDR3 covers 15 residues. V lost 5 bases to trimming and J lost 0 bases, with 15 bases between them.

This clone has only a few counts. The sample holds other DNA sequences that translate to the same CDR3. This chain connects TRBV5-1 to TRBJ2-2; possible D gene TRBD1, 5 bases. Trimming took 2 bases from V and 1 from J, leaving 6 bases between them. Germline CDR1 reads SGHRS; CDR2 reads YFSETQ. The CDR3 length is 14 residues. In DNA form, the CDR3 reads TGCGCCAGCAGCTTAACAGGGAACACCGGGGAGCTGTTTTTT. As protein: CASSLTGNTGELFF.

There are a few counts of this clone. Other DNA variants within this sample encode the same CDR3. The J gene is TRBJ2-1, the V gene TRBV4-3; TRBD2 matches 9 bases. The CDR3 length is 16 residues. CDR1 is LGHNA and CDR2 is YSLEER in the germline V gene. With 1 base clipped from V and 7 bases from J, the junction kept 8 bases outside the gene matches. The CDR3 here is CASSQGGLAGVNEQFF. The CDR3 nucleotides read TGCGCCAGCAGCCAAGGGGGGTTAGCGGGAGTGAATGAGCAGTTCTTC.

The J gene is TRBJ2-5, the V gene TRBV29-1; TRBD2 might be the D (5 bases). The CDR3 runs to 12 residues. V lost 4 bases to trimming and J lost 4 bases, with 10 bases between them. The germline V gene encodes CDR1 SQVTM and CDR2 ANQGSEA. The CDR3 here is CSVAGEGETQYF. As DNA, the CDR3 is TGCAGCGTTGCCGGAGAGGGAGAGACCCAGTACTTC.